The sequence of this T cell receptor beta chain was determined in a study of blood T cell repertoires in COVID-19. On the study more broadly: Spain, Italy and the United States supplied samples that represented acute and convalescent COVID-19. PBMCs, B-cell-depleted T cells, or T cells provided the cDNA or gDNA that made up the material.

Authors' data handling: Estimated nucleated cell counts came from reference gene primer amplification. The data were produced by immunoSEQ multiplex PCR, yet TCRdb's version contains in-frame clones alone and is incomplete. The V and J calls and the clone size are those of that table, but D and trimming were determined from the DNA. The sample holds 85,000 to 130,000 clones; about 89% are singletons and the top ten take approximately 5%. The CDR3 has 15 amino acids. CDR1 and CDR2 from the germline V gene are KGHSH and LQKENI. The junction had 3 bases not matched to a gene; V was cut back by 6 bases and J by 0 bases.

The specimen was peripheral blood. The chain couples TRBV18 to TRBJ2-3, with 10 bases that match TRBD1. This sequence originates from a human donor in a cohort sampled during active COVID-19. The CDR3 DNA reads as TGTGCCAGCTCGCAGACAGGGGGCAGCACAGATACGCAGTATTTT. It translates to CASSQTGGSTDTQYF.